The rows below give T cell receptor beta chains drawn from one sample of a study of T cells in Graves' hyperthyroidism and ophthalmopathy. TCRdb itself ran the multiplex PCR reads through MiXCR, one entry per CDR3 protein. The sample includes over 150,000 distinct CDR3 sequences, approximately 17% of them seen just once. Sequenced: blood. Receptor source: a woman aged 45-60 years with Graves' hyperthyroidism. The CDR3 runs from the conserved cysteine through the conserved F or W. The order of the fields is CDR3 length, clone size, D gene, V gene, J gene, CDR3 DNA, CDR3 protein. A D gene is named only where the DNA matches it firmly. Clone size is shown for a subset of rows, as once, few, many or a class of expanded clone.

CDR3 length: 15; clone size: .; D gene: TRBD1; V gene: TRBV7-9; J gene: TRBJ1-4; CDR3 DNA: TGTGCCAGCAGCCACCGGGACAGGCCTGATGAAAAACTGTTTTTT; CDR3 protein: CASSHRDRPDEKLFF
CDR3 length: 15; clone size: .; D gene: TRBD1; V gene: TRBV27; J gene: TRBJ1-3; CDR3 DNA: TGTGCCAGCAGTCCAGACAGGGCGAGGGGAAACACCATATATTTT; CDR3 protein: CASSPDRARGNTIYF
CDR3 length: 15; clone size: many; D gene: .; V gene: TRBV27; J gene: TRBJ1-1; CDR3 DNA: TGTGCCAGCAGTCCCCGATTAGGGGGGAGAGATGAAGCTTTCTTT; CDR3 protein: CASSPRLGGRDEAFF
CDR3 length: 15; clone size: many; D gene: .; V gene: TRBV28; J gene: TRBJ2-3; CDR3 DNA: TGTGCCAGCCATAGCGCCGGGACTAGCACAGATACGCAGTATTTT; CDR3 protein: CASHSAGTSTDTQYF
CDR3 length: 15; clone size: many; D gene: .; V gene: TRBV5-1; J gene: TRBJ2-2; CDR3 DNA: TGCGCCAGCAGCTTGGGACAAACGAACACCGGGGAGCTGTTTTTT; CDR3 protein: CASSLGQTNTGELFF
CDR3 length: 15; clone size: many; D gene: .; V gene: TRBV18; J gene: TRBJ1-1; CDR3 DNA: TGTGCCAGCTCACCCTCGGGAGGGGCTGCCACTGAAGCTTTCTTT; CDR3 protein: CASSPSGGAATEAFF
CDR3 length: 16; clone size: many; D gene: TRBD2; V gene: TRBV27; J gene: TRBJ2-3; CDR3 DNA: TGTGCCAGCAGTTTAAGGCGGGGGGCCCTTACAGATACGCAGTATTTT; CDR3 protein: CASSLRRGALTDTQYF
CDR3 length: 14; clone size: many; D gene: .; V gene: TRBV29-1; J gene: TRBJ2-6; CDR3 DNA: TGCAGCGTTGGGGGGGGCGCTGGGGCCAACGTCCTGACTTTC; CDR3 protein: CSVGGGAGANVLTF
CDR3 length: 15; clone size: many; D gene: TRBD2; V gene: TRBV20-1; J gene: TRBJ2-1; CDR3 DNA: TGCAGTGCCTCGGGCCGAGCGGGGGGTTACAATGAGCAGTTCTTC; CDR3 protein: CSASGRAGGYNEQFF
CDR3 length: 13; clone size: many; D gene: TRBD1; V gene: TRBV5-1; J gene: TRBJ1-2; CDR3 DNA: TGCGCCAGCAGCTCCCGGGACAGGGAGGGCTACACCTTC; CDR3 protein: CASSSRDREGYTF
CDR3 length: 14; clone size: .; D gene: .; V gene: TRBV6-2/TRBV6-3; J gene: TRBJ2-2; CDR3 DNA: TGTGCCAGCAGTGCCGGGACCTACACCGGGGAGCTGTTTTTT; CDR3 protein: CASSAGTYTGELFF
CDR3 length: 18; clone size: few; D gene: TRBD1; V gene: TRBV7-9; J gene: TRBJ2-6; CDR3 DNA: TGTGCCAGCAGCCAGAGCGGACAGGGGAGCTCTGGGGCCAACGTCCTGACTTTC; CDR3 protein: CASSQSGQGSSGANVLTF
CDR3 length: 13; clone size: few; D gene: .; V gene: TRBV11-2; J gene: TRBJ2-5; CDR3 DNA: TGTGCCAGCAGCTTAGGGTTCCAAGGGACCCAGTACTTC; CDR3 protein: CASSLGFQGTQYF
CDR3 length: 15; clone size: .; D gene: .; V gene: TRBV6-2/TRBV6-3; J gene: TRBJ2-2; CDR3 DNA: TGTGCCAGCAGTTACTCGGGGGCAGGGAACGGGGAGCTGTTTTTT; CDR3 protein: CASSYSGAGNGELFF
CDR3 length: 16; clone size: few; D gene: TRBD1; V gene: TRBV5-5; J gene: TRBJ2-1; CDR3 DNA: TGTGCCAGCAGCTTCCTGGGAGAGGGACAGCACAATGAGCAGTTCTTC; CDR3 protein: CASSFLGEGQHNEQFF
CDR3 length: 13; clone size: many; D gene: .; V gene: TRBV19; J gene: TRBJ1-4; CDR3 DNA: TGTGCCAGTGGTACTGGGGCCGGGGTAAAACTGTTTTTT; CDR3 protein: CASGTGAGVKLFF
CDR3 length: 15; clone size: many; D gene: .; V gene: TRBV15; J gene: TRBJ2-1; CDR3 DNA: TGTGCCACCAGCAGCCCGGGGAGCTCCTACAATGAGCAGTTCTTC; CDR3 protein: CATSSPGSSYNEQFF
CDR3 length: 15; clone size: many; D gene: .; V gene: TRBV5-1; J gene: TRBJ1-1; CDR3 DNA: TGCGCCAGCAGGGGGGGGGACCGGTCCTACAACGGAGCTTTCTTT; CDR3 protein: CASRGGDRSYNGAFF
CDR3 length: 15; clone size: many; D gene: .; V gene: TRBV20-1; J gene: TRBJ2-5; CDR3 DNA: TGCAGTGCTGTCCAAGAGTTGGGGTACCAAGAGACCCAGTACTTC; CDR3 protein: CSAVQELGYQETQYF
CDR3 length: 14; clone size: many; D gene: TRBD2; V gene: TRBV5-1; J gene: TRBJ2-7; CDR3 DNA: TGCGCCAGCAGCTTGGGGGAGGGATCCTACGAGCAGTACTTC; CDR3 protein: CASSLGEGSYEQYF
CDR3 length: 16; clone size: .; D gene: TRBD1; V gene: TRBV28; J gene: TRBJ1-1; CDR3 DNA: TGTGCCAGCAGTTTAGAAACAGGGGTCGGGAACACTGAAGCTTTCTTT; CDR3 protein: CASSLETGVGNTEAFF
CDR3 length: 16; clone size: many; D gene: TRBD1; V gene: TRBV27; J gene: TRBJ1-4; CDR3 DNA: TGTGCCAGCAAACCGGGACAGGGGGCCAGGGGTGAAAAACTGTTTTTT; CDR3 protein: CASKPGQGARGEKLFF
CDR3 length: 13; clone size: many; D gene: .; V gene: TRBV18; J gene: TRBJ1-1; CDR3 DNA: TGTGCCAGCTCATTTTCAACGAACACTGAAGCTTTCTTT; CDR3 protein: CASSFSTNTEAFF
CDR3 length: 18; clone size: .; D gene: .; V gene: TRBV4-2; J gene: TRBJ2-3; CDR3 DNA: TGTGCCAGCAGCCAAGATCAGGCGGGGGCAGGGGATACAGATACGCAGTATTTT; CDR3 protein: CASSQDQAGAGDTDTQYF
CDR3 length: 18; clone size: .; D gene: .; V gene: TRBV5-6; J gene: TRBJ1-1; CDR3 DNA: TGTGCCAGCAGCGGGATAAGCCTCAGCGAGGTTCGGAACACTGAAGCTTTCTTT; CDR3 protein: CASSGISLSEVRNTEAFF
CDR3 length: 16; clone size: many; D gene: .; V gene: TRBV6-1; J gene: TRBJ1-5; CDR3 DNA: TGTGCCAGCAGTGAATGGAACAGTTATAGCAATCAGCCCCAGCATTTT; CDR3 protein: CASSEWNSYSNQPQHF
CDR3 length: 14; clone size: many; D gene: .; V gene: TRBV7-3; J gene: TRBJ2-2; CDR3 DNA: TGTGCCAGCAGCTTAAAGGGGGGCACCGGGGAGCTGTTTTTT; CDR3 protein: CASSLKGGTGELFF
CDR3 length: 15; clone size: many; D gene: .; V gene: TRBV5-1; J gene: TRBJ2-7; CDR3 DNA: TGCGCCAGCAGCTTGGGATGGGGGCTTTCCTACGAGCAGTACTTC; CDR3 protein: CASSLGWGLSYEQYF
CDR3 length: 16; clone size: few; D gene: TRBD1; V gene: TRBV5-6; J gene: TRBJ2-7; CDR3 DNA: TGTGCCAGCAGCTTGTGGGGGGGAGGACAGGGGCACGAGCAGTACTTC; CDR3 protein: CASSLWGGGQGHEQYF
CDR3 length: 16; clone size: few; D gene: .; V gene: TRBV4-2; J gene: TRBJ2-2; CDR3 DNA: TGTGCCAGCAGCCACCCCCCGGAGGGGACGGCCGGGGAGCTGTTTTTT; CDR3 protein: CASSHPPEGTAGELFF
CDR3 length: 17; clone size: few; D gene: TRBD2; V gene: TRBV7-8; J gene: TRBJ2-7; CDR3 DNA: TGTGCCAGCAGCTTAGGATCGTCAGCGGGGGGGCAGTACGAGCAGTACTTC; CDR3 protein: CASSLGSSAGGQYEQYF
CDR3 length: 15; clone size: many; D gene: TRBD1; V gene: TRBV2; J gene: TRBJ2-1; CDR3 DNA: TGTGCCAGCAGTCGGGACAGGGCACCCTACAATGAGCAGTTCTTC; CDR3 protein: CASSRDRAPYNEQFF
CDR3 length: 14; clone size: .; D gene: .; V gene: TRBV9; J gene: TRBJ2-3; CDR3 DNA: TGTGCCAGCAGCGTTACCAGCACTACAGATACGCAGTATTTT; CDR3 protein: CASSVTSTTDTQYF
CDR3 length: 14; clone size: many; D gene: TRBD1; V gene: TRBV5-4; J gene: TRBJ1-2; CDR3 DNA: TGTGCCAGCAGCTTCGGGACAGGGCACTATGGCTACACCTTC; CDR3 protein: CASSFGTGHYGYTF
CDR3 length: 15; clone size: many; D gene: TRBD1; V gene: TRBV11-3; J gene: TRBJ2-3; CDR3 DNA: TGTGCCAGCAGCTTTACAGGGGATTCGGCAGATACGCAGTATTTT; CDR3 protein: CASSFTGDSADTQYF
CDR3 length: 13; clone size: many; D gene: .; V gene: TRBV15; J gene: TRBJ1-3; CDR3 DNA: TGTGCCACCAGGACGCTGGGTGGAAACACCATATATTTT; CDR3 protein: CATRTLGGNTIYF
CDR3 length: 15; clone size: many; D gene: .; V gene: TRBV19; J gene: TRBJ1-5; CDR3 DNA: TGTGCCAGTACTTCCGCCGGATATGGCCCCCAGCCCCAGCATTTT; CDR3 protein: CASTSAGYGPQPQHF
CDR3 length: 14; clone size: many; D gene: .; V gene: TRBV11-2; J gene: TRBJ2-7; CDR3 DNA: TGTGCCAGCAGCTTCACCGGACTATCCTACGAGCAGTACTTC; CDR3 protein: CASSFTGLSYEQYF
CDR3 length: 16; clone size: .; D gene: .; V gene: TRBV4-1; J gene: TRBJ1-1; CDR3 DNA: TGCGCCAGCAGCCAAGATTCTGGATTAATGAACACTGAAGCTTTCTTT; CDR3 protein: CASSQDSGLMNTEAFF
CDR3 length: 16; clone size: many; D gene: .; V gene: TRBV29-1; J gene: TRBJ1-1; CDR3 DNA: TGCAGCGTTTCGATTTTGGTCGGGACACCGAACACTGAAGCTTTCTTT; CDR3 protein: CSVSILVGTPNTEAFF
CDR3 length: 11; clone size: many; D gene: .; V gene: TRBV6-1; J gene: TRBJ1-1; CDR3 DNA: TGTGCCAGCAGTACAGGGTTCGTAGCTTTCTTT; CDR3 protein: CASSTGFVAFF
CDR3 length: 14; clone size: many; D gene: .; V gene: TRBV10-1; J gene: TRBJ1-4; CDR3 DNA: TGCGCCAGCAGCCAGGGCCCCGTCGGGGAAAAACTGTTTTTT; CDR3 protein: CASSQGPVGEKLFF
CDR3 length: 16; clone size: many; D gene: TRBD1; V gene: TRBV6-2/TRBV6-3; J gene: TRBJ2-6; CDR3 DNA: TGTGCCAGCAGTTACATGACAGGGATCGGGGCCAACGTCCTGACTTTC; CDR3 protein: CASSYMTGIGANVLTF
CDR3 length: 14; clone size: many; D gene: TRBD1; V gene: TRBV27; J gene: TRBJ2-5; CDR3 DNA: TGTGCCAGCAGTCTGGGGACAGGGCCAGAGACCCAGTACTTC; CDR3 protein: CASSLGTGPETQYF
CDR3 length: 17; clone size: many; D gene: TRBD2; V gene: TRBV20-1; J gene: TRBJ2-3; CDR3 DNA: TGCAGTGCTAGTGGGGTACTAGCGGGGGGCCTACCAGATACGCAGTATTTT; CDR3 protein: CSASGVLAGGLPDTQYF
CDR3 length: 14; clone size: .; D gene: .; V gene: TRBV5-5; J gene: TRBJ1-1; CDR3 DNA: TGTGCCAGCAGCTTGGAGGGTACCCGAACTGAAGCTTTCTTT; CDR3 protein: CASSLEGTRTEAFF